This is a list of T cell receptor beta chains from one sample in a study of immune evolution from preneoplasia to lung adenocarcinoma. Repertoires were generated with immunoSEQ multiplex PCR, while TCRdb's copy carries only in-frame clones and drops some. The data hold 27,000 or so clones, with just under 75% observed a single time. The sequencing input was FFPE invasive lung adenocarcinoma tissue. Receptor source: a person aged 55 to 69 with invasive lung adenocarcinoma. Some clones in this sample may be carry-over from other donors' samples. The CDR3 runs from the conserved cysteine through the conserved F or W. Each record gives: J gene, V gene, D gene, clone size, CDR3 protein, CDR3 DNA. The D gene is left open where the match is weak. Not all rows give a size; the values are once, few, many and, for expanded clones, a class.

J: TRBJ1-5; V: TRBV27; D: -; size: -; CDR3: CASSKETGRGNQPQHF; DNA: TGTGCCAGCAGTAAAGAAACGGGGAGGGGCAATCAGCCCCAGCATTTT
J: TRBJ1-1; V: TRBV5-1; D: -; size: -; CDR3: CASSLQSLNTEAFF; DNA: TGCGCCAGCAGCTTGCAGTCACTGAACACTGAAGCTTTCTTT
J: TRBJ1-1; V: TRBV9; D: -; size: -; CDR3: CASSVVPDTEAFF; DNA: TGTGCCAGCAGCGTAGTCCCGGACACTGAAGCTTTCTTT
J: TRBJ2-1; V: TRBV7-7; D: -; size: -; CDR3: CASSLSGTPGYNEQFF; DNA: TGTGCTAGCAGCTTGTCCGGGACCCCTGGGTACAATGAGCAGTTCTTC
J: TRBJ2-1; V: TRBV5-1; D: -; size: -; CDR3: CASSRGGRANEQFF; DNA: TGCGCCAGCAGCCGGGGTGGCCGGGCCAATGAGCAGTTCTTC
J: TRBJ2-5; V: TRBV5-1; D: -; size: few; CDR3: CASSSLGLGGETQYF; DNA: TGCGCCAGCAGCTCCCTCGGGTTAGGGGGAGAGACCCAGTACTTC
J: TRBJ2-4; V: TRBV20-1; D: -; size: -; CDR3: CSAWAENIQYF; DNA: TGCAGTGCCTGGGCTGAAAACATTCAGTACTTC
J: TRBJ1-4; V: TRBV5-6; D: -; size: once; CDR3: CASSPYPGTAEKLFF; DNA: TGTGCCAGCAGCCCCTATCCCGGGACCGCAGAAAAACTGTTTTTT
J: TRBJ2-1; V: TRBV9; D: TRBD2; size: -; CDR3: CASSTNWGGTEQFF; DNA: TGTGCCAGCAGCACAAACTGGGGGGGTACTGAGCAGTTCTTC
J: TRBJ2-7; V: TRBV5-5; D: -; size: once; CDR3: CASSGGTENYEQYF; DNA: TGTGCCAGCAGCGGGGGGACGGAGAACTACGAGCAGTACTTC
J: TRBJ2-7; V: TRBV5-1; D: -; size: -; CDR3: CASSAGPLETYEQYF; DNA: TGCGCCAGCAGCGCGGGACCCCTCGAAACCTACGAGCAGTACTTC
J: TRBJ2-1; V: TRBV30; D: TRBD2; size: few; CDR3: CAWSVGLAGGKQFF; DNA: TGTGCCTGGAGTGTGGGACTAGCGGGGGGTAAACAGTTCTTC
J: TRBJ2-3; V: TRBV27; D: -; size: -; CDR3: CASSNRESGTDTQYF; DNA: TGTGCCAGCAGCAACCGGGAGAGTGGCACAGATACGCAGTATTTT
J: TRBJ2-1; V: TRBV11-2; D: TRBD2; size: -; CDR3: CASSSTSGSGVEQFF; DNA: TGTGCCAGCAGCTCAACTAGCGGGAGTGGTGTTGAGCAGTTCTTC
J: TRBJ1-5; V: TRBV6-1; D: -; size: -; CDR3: CATTHRGSNQPQHF; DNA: TGTGCCACCACTCACCGAGGGAGCAATCAGCCCCAGCATTTT
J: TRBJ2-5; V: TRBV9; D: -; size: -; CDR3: CASSVAWGIQETQYF; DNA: TGTGCCAGCAGCGTAGCCTGGGGAATCCAAGAGACCCAGTACTTC
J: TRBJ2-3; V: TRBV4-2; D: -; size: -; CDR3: CASSFTDPTDTQYF; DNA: TGTGCCAGCAGCTTCACGGACCCCACAGATACGCAGTATTTT
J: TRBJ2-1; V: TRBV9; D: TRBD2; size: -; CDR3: CASSPSGRAAHEQFF; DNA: TGTGCCAGCAGCCCTAGCGGGAGGGCCGCTCATGAGCAGTTCTTC
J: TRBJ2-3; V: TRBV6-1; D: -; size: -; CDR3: CASRDFTDTQYF; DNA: TGTGCCAGCAGGGACTTCACAGATACGCAGTATTTT
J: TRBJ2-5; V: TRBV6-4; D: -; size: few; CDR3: CASTPRGQETQYF; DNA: TGTGCCAGCACCCCCCGGGGTCAAGAGACCCAGTACTTC
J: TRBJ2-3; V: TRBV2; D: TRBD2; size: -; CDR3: CASSPPTGLRTDTQYF; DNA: TGTGCCAGCAGCCCCCCGACGGGACTACGCACAGATACGCAGTATTTT
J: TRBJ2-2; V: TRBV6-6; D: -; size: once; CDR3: CASSYSGVTGELFF; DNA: TGTGCCAGCAGTTACTCTGGGGTAACCGGGGAGCTGTTTTTT
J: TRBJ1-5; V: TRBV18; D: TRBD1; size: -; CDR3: CASSAQTGGSNQPQHF; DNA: TGTGCCAGCTCAGCTCAAACAGGGGGTAGCAATCAGCCCCAGCATTTT
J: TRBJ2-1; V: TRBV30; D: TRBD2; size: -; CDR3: CAWTLGSGRAAEQFF; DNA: TGTGCCTGGACCCTGGGTAGCGGGAGGGCCGCTGAGCAGTTCTTC
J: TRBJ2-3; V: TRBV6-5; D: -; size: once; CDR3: CASSYSDSADTQYF; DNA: TGTGCCAGCAGTTACTCGGACTCAGCGGATACGCAGTATTTT
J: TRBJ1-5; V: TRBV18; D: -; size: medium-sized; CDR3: CASSQGQSLYSNQPQHF; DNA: TGTGCCAGCTCACAAGGACAGAGCCTGTATAGCAATCAGCCCCAGCATTTT
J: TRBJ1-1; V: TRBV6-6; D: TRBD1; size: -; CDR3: CASRNRDRDLTEAFF; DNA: TGTGCCAGCAGGAACCGGGACAGGGACCTCACTGAAGCTTTCTTT
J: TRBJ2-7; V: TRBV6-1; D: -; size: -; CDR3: CASSRFGEQYF; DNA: TGTGCCAGCAGCAGGTTTGGTGAGCAGTACTTC
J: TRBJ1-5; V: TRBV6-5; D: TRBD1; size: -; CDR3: CASSSGQGRSQPQHF; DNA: TGTGCCAGCAGTTCGGGACAGGGACGATCGCAGCCCCAGCATTTT
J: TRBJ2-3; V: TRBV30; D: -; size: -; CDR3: CAWSLEGWRGTQYF; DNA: TGTGCCTGGAGTTTGGAGGGCTGGAGGGGGACGCAGTATTTT
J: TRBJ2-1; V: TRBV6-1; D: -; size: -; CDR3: CATRISSYNEQFF; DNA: TGTGCCACCCGGATAAGCTCCTACAATGAGCAGTTCTTC
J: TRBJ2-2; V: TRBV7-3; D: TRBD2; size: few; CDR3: CASSRRVAGGLNTGELFF; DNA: TGTGCCAGCAGCCGAAGGGTAGCGGGGGGACTAAACACCGGGGAGCTGTTTTTT
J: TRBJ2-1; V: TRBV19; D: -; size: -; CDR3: CASSLLNYNAEQFF; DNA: TGTGCCAGTAGCCTACTGAATTACAATGCGGAGCAGTTCTTC
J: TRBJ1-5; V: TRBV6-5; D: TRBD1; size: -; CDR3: CASSFGTDNQPQHF; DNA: TGTGCCAGCAGTTTCGGGACAGACAATCAGCCCCAGCATTTT
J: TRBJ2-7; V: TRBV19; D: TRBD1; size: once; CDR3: CASSAGTASSYEQYF; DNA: TGTGCCAGTAGTGCAGGGACAGCCAGCTCCTACGAGCAGTACTTC
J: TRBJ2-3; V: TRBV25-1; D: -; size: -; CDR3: CASSAGGGYTDTQYF; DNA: TGTGCCAGCAGTGCCGGGGGCGGGTACACAGATACGCAGTATTTT
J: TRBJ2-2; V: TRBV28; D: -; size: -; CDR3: CASSYRVGGELFF; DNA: TGTGCCAGCAGCTACAGGGTAGGCGGGGAGCTGTTTTTT
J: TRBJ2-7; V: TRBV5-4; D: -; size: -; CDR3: CASSLSVGTASYEQYF; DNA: TGTGCCAGCAGCTTAAGTGTGGGGACGGCCTCCTACGAGCAGTACTTC
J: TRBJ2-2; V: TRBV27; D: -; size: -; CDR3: CASRKGGLDTGELFF; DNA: TGTGCCAGCCGTAAGGGGGGGTTAGACACCGGGGAGCTGTTTTTT
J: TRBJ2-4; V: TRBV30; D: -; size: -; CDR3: CAWSTYARFIQYF; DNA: TGTGCCTGGAGTACATATGCGCGGTTCATTCAGTACTTC
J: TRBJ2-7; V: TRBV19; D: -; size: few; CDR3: CASSMGTGYEQYF; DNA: TGTGCCAGTAGTATGGGGACCGGCTACGAGCAGTACTTC
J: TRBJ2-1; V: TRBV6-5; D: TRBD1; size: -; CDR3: CAVWTGPNEQFF; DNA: TGTGCCGTCTGGACAGGGCCCAATGAGCAGTTCTTC
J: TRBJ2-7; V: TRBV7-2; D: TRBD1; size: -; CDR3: CASSLVGTGGHEQYF; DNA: TGTGCCAGCAGCTTAGTAGGGACAGGGGGCCACGAGCAGTACTTC
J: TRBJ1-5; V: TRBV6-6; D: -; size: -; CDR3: CASSLNSNQPQHF; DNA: TGTGCCAGCAGTTTAAATAGCAATCAGCCCCAGCATTTT
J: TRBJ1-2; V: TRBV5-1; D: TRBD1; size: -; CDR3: CASSPTNIRGTYGYTF; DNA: TGCGCCAGCAGCCCGACGAACATCAGGGGGACTTATGGCTACACCTTC
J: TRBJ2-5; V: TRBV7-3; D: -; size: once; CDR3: CASSLGSEETQYF; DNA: TGTGCCAGCAGCTTAGGTAGCGAAGAGACCCAGTACTTC
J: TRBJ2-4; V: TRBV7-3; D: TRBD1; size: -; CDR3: CASSPGRGPPLAKNIQYF; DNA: TGTGCCAGCAGCCCGGGCAGGGGGCCTCCTTTAGCCAAAAACATTCAGTACTTC
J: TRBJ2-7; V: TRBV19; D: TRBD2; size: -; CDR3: CASSTRGGQIYEQYF; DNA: TGTGCCAGTAGTACCCGGGGGGGACAAATCTACGAGCAGTACTTC
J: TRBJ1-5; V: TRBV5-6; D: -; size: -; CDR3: CASSLFNRANQPQHF; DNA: TGTGCCAGCAGCTTGTTTAACAGGGCAAATCAGCCCCAGCATTTT
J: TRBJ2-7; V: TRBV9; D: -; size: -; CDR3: CASSPTQDISSYEQYF; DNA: TGTGCCAGCAGCCCTACCCAGGACATTAGCTCCTACGAGCAGTACTTC
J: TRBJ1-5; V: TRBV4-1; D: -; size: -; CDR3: CASSQDGTGSGTNQPQHF; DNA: TGCGCCAGCAGCCAAGACGGGACCGGGTCGGGTACTAATCAGCCCCAGCATTTT
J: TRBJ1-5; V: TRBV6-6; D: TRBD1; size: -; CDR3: CASRTGGTGNQPQHF; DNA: TGTGCCAGCAGGACAGGGGGGACAGGCAATCAGCCCCAGCATTTT
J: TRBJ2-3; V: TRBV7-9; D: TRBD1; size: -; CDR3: CASSLGTGVYTDTQYF; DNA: TGTGCCAGCAGCTTAGGGACAGGGGTCTACACAGATACGCAGTATTTT
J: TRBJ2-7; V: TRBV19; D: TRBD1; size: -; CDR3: CASSISTGARYEQYF; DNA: TGTGCCAGTAGTATCTCGACAGGGGCACGCTACGAGCAGTACTTC
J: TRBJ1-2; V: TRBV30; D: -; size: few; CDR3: CAWSPGVHYGYTF; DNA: TGTGCCTGGAGTCCCGGGGTCCACTATGGCTACACCTTC
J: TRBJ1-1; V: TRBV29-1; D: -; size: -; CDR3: CSVEGTVAGAFF; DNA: TGCAGCGTTGAAGGGACAGTGGCAGGAGCTTTCTTT
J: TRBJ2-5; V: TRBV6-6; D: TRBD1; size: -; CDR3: CASSPTGQANQETQYF; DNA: TGTGCCAGCAGCCCAACGGGACAGGCGAATCAAGAGACCCAGTACTTC
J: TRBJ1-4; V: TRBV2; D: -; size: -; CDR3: CASRVEKLFF; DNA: TGTGCCTCCAGGGTCGAAAAACTGTTTTTT
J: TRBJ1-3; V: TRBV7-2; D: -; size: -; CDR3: CASSLDGAGGNTIYF; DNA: TGTGCCAGCAGCTTAGATGGGGCAGGTGGAAACACCATATATTTT
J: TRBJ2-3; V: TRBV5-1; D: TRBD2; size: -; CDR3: CASSFWGTSGRTTDTQYF; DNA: TGCGCCAGCAGCTTCTGGGGGACTAGCGGGAGGACCACAGATACGCAGTATTTT